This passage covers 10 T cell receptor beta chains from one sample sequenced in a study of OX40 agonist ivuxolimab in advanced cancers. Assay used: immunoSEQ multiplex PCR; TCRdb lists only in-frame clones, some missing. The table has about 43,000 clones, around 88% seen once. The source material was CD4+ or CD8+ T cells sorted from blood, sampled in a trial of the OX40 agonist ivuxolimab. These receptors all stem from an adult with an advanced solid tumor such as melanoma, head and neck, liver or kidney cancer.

In DNA form, the CDR3 reads TGTGCCAGCAGGATAGGTCAGATGAACACTGAAGCTTTCTTT. It is translated as CASRIGQMNTEAFF. The chain links TRBV2 to TRBJ1-1; D is uncertain. Germline CDR1 SNHLY, CDR2 FYNNEI. CDR3 size: 14 residues. Trimming stripped 6 bases from V and 0 bases from J, with 11 bases between.

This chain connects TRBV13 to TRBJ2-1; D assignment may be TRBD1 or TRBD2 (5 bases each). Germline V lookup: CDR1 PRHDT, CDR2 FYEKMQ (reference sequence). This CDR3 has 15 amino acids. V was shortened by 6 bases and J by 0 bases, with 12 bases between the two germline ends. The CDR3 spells CASRRGQGSYNEQFF. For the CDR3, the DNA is TGTGCCAGCAGGCGCGGGCAGGGCTCCTACAATGAGCAGTTCTTC.

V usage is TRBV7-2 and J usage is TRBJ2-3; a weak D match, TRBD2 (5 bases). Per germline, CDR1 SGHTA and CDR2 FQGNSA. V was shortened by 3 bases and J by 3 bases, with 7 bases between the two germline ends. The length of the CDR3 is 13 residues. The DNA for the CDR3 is TGTGCCAGCAGCTTGGGAGCTACAGATACGCAGTATTTT. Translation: CASSLGATDTQYF.

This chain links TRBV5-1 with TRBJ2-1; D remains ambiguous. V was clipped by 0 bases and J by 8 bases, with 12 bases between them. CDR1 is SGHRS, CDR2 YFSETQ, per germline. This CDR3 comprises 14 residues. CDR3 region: CASSLVSDGDEQFF. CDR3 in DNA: TGCGCCAGCAGCTTGGTTTCGGATGGCGATGAGCAGTTCTTC.

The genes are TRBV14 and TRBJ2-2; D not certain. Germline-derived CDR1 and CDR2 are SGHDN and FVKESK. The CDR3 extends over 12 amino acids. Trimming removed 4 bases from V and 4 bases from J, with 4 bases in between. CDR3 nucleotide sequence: TGTGCCAGCAGCCCTACCACCGGGGAGCTGTTTTTT. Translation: CASSPTTGELFF. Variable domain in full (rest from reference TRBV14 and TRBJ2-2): EAGVTQFPSHSVIEKGQTVTLRCDPISGHDNLYWYRRVMGKEIKFLLHFVKESKQDESGMPNNRFLAERTGGTYSTLKVQPAELEDSGVYFCASSPTTGELFFGEGSRLTVL.

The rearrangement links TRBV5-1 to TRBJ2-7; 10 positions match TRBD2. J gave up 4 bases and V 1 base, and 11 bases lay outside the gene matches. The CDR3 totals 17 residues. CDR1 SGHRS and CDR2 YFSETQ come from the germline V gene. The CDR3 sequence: CASSLIPFLAGEYEQYF. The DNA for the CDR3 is TGCGCCAGCAGCTTGATCCCCTTTCTAGCGGGGGAGTACGAGCAGTACTTC.

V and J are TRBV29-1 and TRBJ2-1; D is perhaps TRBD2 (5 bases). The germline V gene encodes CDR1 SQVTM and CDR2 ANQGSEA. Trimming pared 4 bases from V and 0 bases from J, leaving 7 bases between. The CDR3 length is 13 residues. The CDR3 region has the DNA TGCAGCGTTGCGGGGAGCTCCTACAATGAGCAGTTCTTC. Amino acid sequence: CSVAGSSYNEQFF.

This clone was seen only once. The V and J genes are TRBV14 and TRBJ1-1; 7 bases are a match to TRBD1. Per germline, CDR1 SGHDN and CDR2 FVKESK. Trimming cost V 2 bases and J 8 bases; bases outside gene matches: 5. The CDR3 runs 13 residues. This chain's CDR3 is CASSQLTGTEAFF. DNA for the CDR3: TGTGCCAGCAGCCAACTGACAGGGACCGAAGCTTTCTTT.

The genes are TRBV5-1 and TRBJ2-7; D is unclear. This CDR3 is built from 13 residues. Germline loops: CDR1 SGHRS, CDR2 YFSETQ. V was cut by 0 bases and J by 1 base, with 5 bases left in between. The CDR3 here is CASSLAVSYEQYF. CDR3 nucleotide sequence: TGCGCCAGCAGCTTGGCTGTGTCCTACGAGCAGTACTTC.

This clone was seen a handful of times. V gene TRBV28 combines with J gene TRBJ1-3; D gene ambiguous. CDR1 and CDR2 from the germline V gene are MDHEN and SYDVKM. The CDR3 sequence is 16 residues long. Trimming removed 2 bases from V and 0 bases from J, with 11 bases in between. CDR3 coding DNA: TGTGCCAGCAGTTTACCCCCGGGTAACTCTGGAAACACCATATATTTT. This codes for CASSLPPGNSGNTIYF.